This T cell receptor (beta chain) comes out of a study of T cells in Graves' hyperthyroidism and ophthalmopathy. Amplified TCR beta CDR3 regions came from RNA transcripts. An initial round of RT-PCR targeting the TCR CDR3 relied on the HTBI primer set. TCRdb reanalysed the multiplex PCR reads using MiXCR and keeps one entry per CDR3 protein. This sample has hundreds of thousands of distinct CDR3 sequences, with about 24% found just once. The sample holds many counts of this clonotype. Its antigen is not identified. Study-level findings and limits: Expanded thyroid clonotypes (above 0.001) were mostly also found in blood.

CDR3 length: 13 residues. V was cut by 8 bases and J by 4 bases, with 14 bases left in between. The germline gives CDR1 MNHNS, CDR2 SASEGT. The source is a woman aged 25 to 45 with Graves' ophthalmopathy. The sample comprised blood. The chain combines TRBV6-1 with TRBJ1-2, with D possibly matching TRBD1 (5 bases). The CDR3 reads CASATGGGYGYTF. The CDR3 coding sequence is TGTGCCAGCGCCACCGGGGGAGGCTATGGCTACACCTTC.